This T cell receptor (beta chain) was documented in a study of blood T cell repertoires in COVID-19. Overall study: The United States, Italy and Spain supplied acute and convalescent COVID-19 samples. The cDNA or gDNA used as material had been derived from T cells, B-cell-depleted T cells, or PBMCs.

Authors' processing steps: For nucleated cells, counts were estimated from reference gene primer amplification. The method was immunoSEQ multiplex PCR; TCRdb's version includes in-frame clones alone and lacks a portion of them. The DNA gave D and trimming, while V, J and clone size come from that table. Among 120,000 or so clones listed, 70% to 90% were seen once. The V gene end was trimmed by 6 bases and the J gene end by 3 bases; junction bases not matched to a gene: 7. CDR3 length: 16 amino acids. Germline assignment: CDR1 SNHLY and CDR2 FYNNEI. The source material was peripheral blood. The chain links TRBV2 to TRBJ1-5; TRBD1 matches 11 bases. This TCR came from a woman at least 80 years old with acute or convalescent COVID-19. CDR3 DNA: TGTGCCAGCAGCAAAAAAGGACAGGGGGCCAATCAGCCCCAGCATTTT. Amino acids: CASSKKGQGANQPQHF.